The source of this TCR beta chain is a study of T cell responses to AZD1222 COVID-19 vaccine. This table comes from immunoSEQ multiplex PCR, and its TCRdb copy is limited to in-frame clones, with some not included. The sample lists some 150,000 clones, approximately 91% occurring once. V lost 4 bases, J lost 7 bases, and 14 bases lay in between. This CDR3 comprises 14 residues. Germline assignment: CDR1 KGHSH and CDR2 LQKENI. The TCR was taken from an adult in good health. This sample comprised peripheral blood, obtained on day 0 of AZD1222 vaccination. V is TRBV18 and J is TRBJ2-1, with unresolved D. CDR3 nucleotide sequence: TGTGCCAGCTCACGACCAGACACCCTTAATGAGCAGTTCTTC. Protein: CASSRPDTLNEQFF. Variable domain in full (rest from reference TRBV18 and TRBJ2-1): NAGVMQNPRHLVRRRGQEARLRCSPMKGHSHVYWYRQLPEEGLKFMVYLQKENIIDESGMPKERFSAEFPKEGPSILRIQQVVRGDSAAYFCASSRPDTLNEQFFGPGTRLTVL.